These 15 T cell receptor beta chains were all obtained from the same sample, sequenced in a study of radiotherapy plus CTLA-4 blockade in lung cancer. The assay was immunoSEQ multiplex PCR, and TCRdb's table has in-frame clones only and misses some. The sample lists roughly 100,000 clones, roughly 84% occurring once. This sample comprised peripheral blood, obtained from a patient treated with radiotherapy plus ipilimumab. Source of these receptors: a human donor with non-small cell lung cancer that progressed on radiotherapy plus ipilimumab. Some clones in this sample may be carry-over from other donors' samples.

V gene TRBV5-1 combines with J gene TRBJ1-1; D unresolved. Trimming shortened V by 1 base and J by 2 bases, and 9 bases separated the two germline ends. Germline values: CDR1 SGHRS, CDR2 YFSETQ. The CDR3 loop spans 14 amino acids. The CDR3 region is CASSLTLENTEAFF. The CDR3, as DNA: TGCGCCAGCAGCTTGACCCTGGAAAACACTGAAGCTTTCTTT.

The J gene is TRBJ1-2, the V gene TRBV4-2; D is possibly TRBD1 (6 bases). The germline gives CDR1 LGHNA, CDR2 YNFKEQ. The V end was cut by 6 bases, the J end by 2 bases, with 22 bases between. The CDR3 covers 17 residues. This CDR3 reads CASRLTLQGLGNYGYTF. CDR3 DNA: TGTGCCAGCAGACTTACGCTACAGGGCCTGGGCAACTATGGCTACACCTTC.

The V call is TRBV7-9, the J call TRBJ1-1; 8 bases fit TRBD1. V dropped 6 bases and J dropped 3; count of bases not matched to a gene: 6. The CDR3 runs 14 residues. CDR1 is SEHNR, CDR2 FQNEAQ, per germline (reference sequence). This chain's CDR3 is CASRLQGAYTEAFF. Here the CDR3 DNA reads TGTGCCAGCAGACTCCAGGGGGCGTACACTGAAGCTTTCTTT.

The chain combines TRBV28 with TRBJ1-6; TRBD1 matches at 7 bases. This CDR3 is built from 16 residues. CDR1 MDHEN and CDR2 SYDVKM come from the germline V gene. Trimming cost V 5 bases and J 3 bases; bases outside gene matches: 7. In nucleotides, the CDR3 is TGTGCCAGCAGTCTCGGGACAGCTAGCTATAATTCACCCCTCCACTTT. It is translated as CASSLGTASYNSPLHF.

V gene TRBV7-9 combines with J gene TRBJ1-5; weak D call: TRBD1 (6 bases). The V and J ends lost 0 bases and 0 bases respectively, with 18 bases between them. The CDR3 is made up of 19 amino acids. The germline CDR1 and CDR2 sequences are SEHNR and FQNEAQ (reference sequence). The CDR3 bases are TGTGCCAGCAGCTTAGCGCTGACAGGTCCGCCTGATAGCAATCAGCCCCAGCATTTT. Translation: CASSLALTGPPDSNQPQHF.

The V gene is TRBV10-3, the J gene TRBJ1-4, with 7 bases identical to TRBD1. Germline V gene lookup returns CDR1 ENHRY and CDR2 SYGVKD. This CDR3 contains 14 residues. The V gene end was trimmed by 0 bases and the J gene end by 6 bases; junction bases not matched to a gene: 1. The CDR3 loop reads CAISESTGHEKLFF. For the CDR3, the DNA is TGTGCCATCAGTGAGTCGACAGGGCATGAAAAACTGTTTTTT.

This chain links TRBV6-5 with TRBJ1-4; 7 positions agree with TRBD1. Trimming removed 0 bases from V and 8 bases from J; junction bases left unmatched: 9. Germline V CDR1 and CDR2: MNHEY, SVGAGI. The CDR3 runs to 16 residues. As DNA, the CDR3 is TGTGCCAGCAGTTACTCACCACAGGGGATACGGGAAAAACTGTTTTTT. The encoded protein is CASSYSPQGIREKLFF.

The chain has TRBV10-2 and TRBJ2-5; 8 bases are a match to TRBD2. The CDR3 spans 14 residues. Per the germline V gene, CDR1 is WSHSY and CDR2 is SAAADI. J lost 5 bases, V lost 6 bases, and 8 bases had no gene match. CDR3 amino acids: CASSPGGAGETQYF. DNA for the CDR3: TGCGCCAGCAGCCCGGGGGGGGCAGGCGAGACCCAGTACTTC.

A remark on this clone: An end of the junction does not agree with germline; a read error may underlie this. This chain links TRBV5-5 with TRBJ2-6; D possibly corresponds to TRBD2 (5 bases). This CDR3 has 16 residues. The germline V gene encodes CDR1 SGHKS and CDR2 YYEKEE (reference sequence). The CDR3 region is CASSQEAASGANVLTF. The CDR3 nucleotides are TGCGCCAGCAGCCAAGAAGCGGCCTCTGGGGCCAACGTCCTGACTTTC.

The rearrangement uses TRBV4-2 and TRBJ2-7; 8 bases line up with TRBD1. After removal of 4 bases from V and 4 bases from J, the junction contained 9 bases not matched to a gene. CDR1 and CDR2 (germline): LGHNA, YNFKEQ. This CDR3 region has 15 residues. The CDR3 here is CASSPEAGGTYEQYF. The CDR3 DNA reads TGTGCCAGCAGCCCGGAGGCAGGGGGCACGTACGAGCAGTACTTC.

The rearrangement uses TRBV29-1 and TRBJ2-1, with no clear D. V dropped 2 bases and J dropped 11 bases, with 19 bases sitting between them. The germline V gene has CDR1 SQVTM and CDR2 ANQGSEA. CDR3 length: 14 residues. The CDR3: CSVERSENTNKQFF. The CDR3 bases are TGCAGCGTTGAACGGTCAGAGAACACGAATAAGCAGTTCTTC.

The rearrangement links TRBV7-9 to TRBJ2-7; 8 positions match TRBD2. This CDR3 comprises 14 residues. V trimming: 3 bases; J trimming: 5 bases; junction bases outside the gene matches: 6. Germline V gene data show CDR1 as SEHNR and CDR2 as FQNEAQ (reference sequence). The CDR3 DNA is TGTGCCAGCAGCTTTGGGACTAGTTATCACGAGCAGTACTTC. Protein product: CASSFGTSYHEQYF.

The CDR3 loop is CAISESSVYSNQPQHF. For the CDR3, the DNA is TGTGCCATCAGTGAGTCGTCCGTTTATAGCAATCAGCCCCAGCATTTT. The chain is built from TRBV10-3 and TRBJ1-5; no clear D. Germline CDR1 ENHRY, CDR2 SYGVKD. The CDR3 length is 16 residues. The ends were cut back, 0 bases at V and 0 bases at J, with 9 bases in the middle.

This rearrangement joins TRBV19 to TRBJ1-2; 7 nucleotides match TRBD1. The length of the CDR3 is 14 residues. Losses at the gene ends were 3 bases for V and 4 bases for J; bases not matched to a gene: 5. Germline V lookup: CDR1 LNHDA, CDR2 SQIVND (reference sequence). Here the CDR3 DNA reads TGTGCCAGTAGTATGGGAGGGGGCGTCTATGGCTACACCTTC. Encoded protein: CASSMGGGVYGYTF.

The CDR3 region is CASSASIYGYTF. As DNA, the CDR3 is TGTGCCAGCAGCGCGTCCATCTATGGCTACACCTTC. This chain joins TRBV7-3 and TRBJ1-2; no reliable D call. Germline V gene sequence: CDR1 SGHTA, CDR2 FQGTGA. CDR3 length equals 12 residues. Between the trimmed V and J ends, which lost 5 bases and 4 bases, there was a span of 8 bases. Complete variable domain (other parts from reference TRBV7-3 and TRBJ1-2): GAGVSQTPSNKVTEKGKYVELRCDPISGHTALYWYRQSLGQGPEFLIYFQGTGAADDSGLPNDRFFAVRPEGSVSTLKIQRTERGDSAVYLCASSASIYGYTFGSGTRLTVV.